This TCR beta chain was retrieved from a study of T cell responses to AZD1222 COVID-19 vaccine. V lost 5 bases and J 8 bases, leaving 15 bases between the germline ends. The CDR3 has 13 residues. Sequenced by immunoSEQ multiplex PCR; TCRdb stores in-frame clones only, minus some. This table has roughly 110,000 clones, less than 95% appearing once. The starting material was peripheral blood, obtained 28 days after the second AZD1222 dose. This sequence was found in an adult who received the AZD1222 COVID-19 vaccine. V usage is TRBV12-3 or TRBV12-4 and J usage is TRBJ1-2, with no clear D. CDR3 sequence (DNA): TGTGCCAGCAGTCCCTTGAGGGCGGGAGGCTACACCTTC. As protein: CASSPLRAGGYTF.